This entry is about one T cell receptor beta chain. V was pared by 0 bases and J by 4 bases, with 10 bases between. Germline V gives CDR1 LNHNV, CDR2 YYDKDF (reference sequence). CDR3 length: 14 residues. In the authors' workflow: Amplification of reference gene primers provided the estimated nucleated cell counts. Profiling relied on immunoSEQ multiplex PCR, and the TCRdb table lists in-frame clones only, not all of them. From that table come the V and J calls and clone size; the DNA was used to work out D and trimming. This table has hundreds of thousands of clones, around 90% appearing once. This record comes from a study of blood T cell repertoires in COVID-19. In the study overall: T cells, B-cell-depleted T cells, or PBMCs provided the cDNA or gDNA that served as material.

The V gene is TRBV15, the J gene TRBJ2-7; D unclear. Sequenced sample: peripheral blood. The source of this sequence is a human donor in a cohort sampled during active COVID-19. CDR3 coding DNA: TGTGCCACCAGCAGAGAATTTAACCTATACGAGCAGTACTTC. It encodes CATSREFNLYEQYF.